A single sample is the source of the 20 T cell receptor beta chains below, sequenced in a study of cytomegalovirus exposure and HLA in healthy donors. PCR employed 60 Vbeta and 13 Jbeta primers. Libraries were prepared by immunoSEQ multiplex PCR; TCRdb keeps only in-frame clonotypes and omits some of them. The table shows 100,000 or so clones, with about three quarters occurring only once. Specimen: PBMCs. The receptors stem from a man younger than 45 in good health and CMV-seropositive.

The V call is TRBV6-6, the J call TRBJ1-6; a possible D gene is TRBD1 (5 bases). The CDR3 is made up of 11 amino acids. Deletions cut 6 bases from V and 11 bases from J, with 8 bases between. Per germline, CDR1 MNHNY and CDR2 SVGAGI (reference sequence). CDR3: CASRGEAPLHF. DNA for the CDR3: TGTGCCAGCAGGGGGGAGGCACCCCTCCACTTT.

The chain has TRBV6-1 and TRBJ2-7; D unclear. The CDR3 is 13 residues long. Trimming stripped 4 bases from V and 3 bases from J, with 10 bases between. CDR1 MNHNS and CDR2 SASEGT come from the germline V gene. The CDR3 DNA follows: TGTGCCAGCAGTGGGGTCCTAGTCTACGAGCAGTACGTC. Translated: CASSGVLVYEQYV.

The chain recombines TRBV28 with TRBJ2-3; D might be TRBD1 (6 bases). The V gene's germline CDR1 is MDHEN and CDR2 SYDVKM. Trimming took 7 bases from V and 0 from J, leaving 14 bases between them. The length of the CDR3 is 15 residues. The CDR3 protein is CASNTLRGSTDTQYF. For the CDR3, the DNA is TGTGCCAGCAACACCCTGAGGGGGAGCACAGATACGCAGTATTTT. Full variable domain (missing parts from reference TRBV28 and TRBJ2-3): DVKVTQSSRYLVKRTGEKVFLECVQDMDHENMFWYRQDPGLGLRLIYFSYDVKMKEKGDIPEGYSVSREKKERFSLILESASTNQTSMYLCASNTLRGSTDTQYFGPGTRLTVL.

J is TRBJ2-1 and V is TRBV5-1, with 8 bases aligning to TRBD2. Trimming removed 4 bases from V and 3 bases from J; junction bases left unmatched: 9. This CDR3 is built from 16 residues. Germline values: CDR1 SGHRS, CDR2 YFSETQ. The CDR3 DNA reads as TGCGCCAGCAGCCTGGGACTAGTTCGGGGCTACAATGAGCAGTTCTTC. Translation: CASSLGLVRGYNEQFF.

J is TRBJ2-3 and V is TRBV2, with 11 bases lining up with TRBD1. The germline V gene encodes CDR1 SNHLY and CDR2 FYNNEI. The V and J ends lost 6 bases and 5 bases, in that order; junction bases with no gene match: 4. This CDR3 spans 14 amino acids. The CDR3 is CASRGTGGRDTQYF. The DNA for the CDR3 is TGTGCCAGCAGGGGGACAGGGGGAAGAGATACGCAGTATTTT.

J is TRBJ2-2 and V is TRBV2; 10 bases match TRBD1. Unmatched junction bases numbered 10, after V lost 7 bases and J lost 5 bases. The CDR3 consists of 16 residues. In germline, CDR1 is SNHLY, CDR2 FYNNEI. CDR3: CASKRGGTGVTGELFF. In nucleotides, the CDR3 is TGTGCCAGCAAGAGGGGAGGGACAGGGGTGACCGGGGAGCTGTTTTTT.

This clone came up a few times. The J gene is TRBJ2-1, the V gene TRBV10-3; 7 bases align to TRBD2. The CDR3 sequence is 15 residues long. CDR1 is ENHRY and CDR2 is SYGVKD in the germline V gene. J was trimmed by 8 bases and V by 6 bases; bases with no gene match: 13. The CDR3 DNA reads as TGTGCCATCAGGCCCGGGGGGTCCCGGTACGATGAGCAGTTCTTC. Protein product: CAIRPGGSRYDEQFF.

The V gene is TRBV4-1, the J gene TRBJ2-4, with 7 bases identical to TRBD2. The CDR3 consists of 17 residues. V shed 1 base, J shed 1 base, and the junction held 7 bases outside the gene matches. Germline V gene sequence: CDR1 MGHRA, CDR2 YSYEKL. The CDR3 spells CASSQGAGVGAKNIQYF. In DNA form, the CDR3 reads TGCGCCAGCAGCCAAGGCGCGGGGGTAGGGGCCAAAAACATTCAGTACTTC.

The CDR3 DNA sequence: TGTGCCAGCTCACCGGTTCAGGGTAATTCACCCCTCCACTTT. Its translation: CASSPVQGNSPLHF. The rearrangement links TRBV18 to TRBJ1-6; D may be TRBD1 (5 bases). The CDR3 loop spans 14 amino acids. From germline, CDR1 is KGHSH and CDR2 LQKENI. V lost 3 bases, J lost 6 bases, and 9 bases lay in between.

This chain uses TRBV28 with TRBJ2-7; 10 positions agree with TRBD2. Trimming removed 6 bases from V and 6 bases from J; junction bases left unmatched: 11. Per germline, CDR1 MDHEN and CDR2 SYDVKM. This CDR3 contains 15 residues. The CDR3 region is CASSPPALAGAEQYF. The CDR3 DNA reads as TGTGCCAGCAGCCCCCCCGCGCTAGCGGGAGCCGAGCAGTACTTC. The full variable domain, its missing parts supplied by reference TRBV28 and TRBJ2-7, is DVKVTQSSRYLVKRTGEKVFLECVQDMDHENMFWYRQDPGLGLRLIYFSYDVKMKEKGDIPEGYSVSREKKERFSLILESASTNQTSMYLCASSPPALAGAEQYFGPGTRLTVT.

This clone has a single count. The V gene is TRBV2, the J gene TRBJ2-7; 12 nucleotides match TRBD2. Germline CDR1 reads SNHLY; CDR2 reads FYNNEI. Trimming took 6 bases from V and 7 from J; bases not matched to a gene: 10. The CDR3 covers 15 residues. This chain's CDR3 is CASRVSTSGGREQYV. The CDR3 region has the DNA TGTGCCAGCAGGGTATCGACTAGCGGGGGCAGAGAGCAGTACGTC.

This clone came up a few times. The CDR3 sequence is CASSLEGVGVTEAFF. The CDR3 DNA sequence: TGCGCCAGCAGCTTGGAGGGGGTAGGGGTCACTGAAGCTTTCTTT. The chain combines TRBV5-1 with TRBJ1-1, with D perhaps TRBD1 (6 bases). V lost 0 bases and J 4 bases, leaving 13 bases between the germline ends. The germline gives CDR1 SGHRS, CDR2 YFSETQ. The CDR3 length is 15 residues. Full variable domain (missing parts from reference TRBV5-1 and TRBJ1-1): KAGVTQTPRYLIKTRGQQVTLSCSPISGHRSVSWYQQTPGQGLQFLFEYFSETQRNKGNFPGRFSGRQFSNSRSEMNVSTLELGDSALYLCASSLEGVGVTEAFFGQGTRLTVV.

This clone was observed a single time. The CDR3 sequence: CASSLMGGSYNEQFF. CDR3 in DNA: TGTGCCAGCAGCTTGATGGGGGGCTCCTACAATGAGCAGTTCTTC. The V call is TRBV5-6, the J call TRBJ2-1, with a possible D match to TRBD2 (6 bases). The V end was cut by 1 base, the J end by 0 bases, with 8 bases between. From germline, CDR1 is SGHDT and CDR2 YYEEEE. The CDR3 has 15 residues.

CDR3 amino acids: CSARADGYTF. CDR3 DNA sequence: TGCAGTGCTAGGGCGGATGGCTACACCTTC. The V call is TRBV20-1, the J call TRBJ1-2; D ambiguous. Per the germline V gene, CDR1 is DFQATT and CDR2 is SNEGSKA (reference sequence). The length of the CDR3 is 10 residues. The V end was cut by 3 bases, the J end by 6 bases, with 5 bases between.

The V gene is TRBV18, the J gene TRBJ1-5; 8 positions match TRBD1. This CDR3 is 17 amino acids long. With 1 base clipped from V and 3 bases from J, the junction kept 8 bases outside the gene matches. Germline CDR1 is KGHSH and CDR2 is LQKENI. The CDR3 bases are TGTGCCAGCTCACCACTGGGCAGGGGGCCTTCCAATCAGCCCCAGCATTTT. Its translation is CASSPLGRGPSNQPQHF.

This clone was observed a handful of times. The rearrangement links TRBV9 to TRBJ2-2; 7 bases fit TRBD2. The CDR3 contains 14 residues. With 0 bases clipped from V and 7 bases from J, the junction kept 3 bases outside the gene matches. CDR1 is SGDLS, CDR2 YYNGEE, per germline. The CDR3 DNA reads TGTGCCAGCAGCGTAGTGGGGGGGAGCGGGGAGCTGTTTTTT. Encoded protein: CASSVVGGSGELFF.

This chain links TRBV10-3 with TRBJ1-2; a weak D match, TRBD1 (6 bases). The CDR3 contains 15 residues. Trimming stripped 4 bases from V and 0 bases from J, with 12 bases between. The V gene's germline CDR1 is ENHRY and CDR2 SYGVKD. CDR3 residues: CAISVRGDTNYGYTF. In DNA form, the CDR3 reads TGTGCCATCAGTGTCAGAGGGGACACTAACTATGGCTACACCTTC.

The chain couples TRBV7-8 to TRBJ1-2; TRBD1 might be the D (6 bases). The CDR3 loop spans 13 amino acids. V shed 5 bases and J shed 4 bases, with 11 bases lying between them. Germline CDR1 reads SGHVS; CDR2 reads FQNEAQ. The CDR3 is CASSPGQTYGYTF. CDR3 DNA sequence: TGTGCCAGCAGCCCTGGACAGACCTATGGCTACACCTTC.

This clone was detected only a few times. The chain combines TRBV5-6 with TRBJ1-1; D is unclear. The germline V gene encodes CDR1 SGHDT and CDR2 YYEEEE. Trimming pared 4 bases from V and 0 bases from J, leaving 13 bases between. CDR3 length: 15 residues. Here the CDR3 DNA reads TGTGCCAGCAGCCGAGGGTCGGGGTTGAACACTGAAGCTTTCTTT. This translates into CASSRGSGLNTEAFF.

This clone was picked up a small number of times. This chain uses TRBV10-3 with TRBJ1-1; D may be TRBD1 (6 bases). V was pared by 3 bases and J by 11 bases, with 16 bases between. Germline V gene sequence: CDR1 ENHRY, CDR2 SYGVKD. CDR3 length: 13 amino acids. The CDR3 sequence is CAISDPTGYRAFF. The CDR3 bases are TGTGCCATCAGTGACCCAACAGGGTATCGCGCTTTCTTT.